This T cell receptor beta chain appears in the sequencing data of a study of regulatory T cells in long-lasting Graves disease. HTBI primers from iRepertoire and Arm-PCR of CDR3 regions yielded the TCR beta libraries. TCRdb processed the multiplex PCR reads anew with MiXCR; each CDR3 protein has one entry. The sample consists of around 400,000 distinct CDR3 sequences, about 15% of them appearing once. The V and J ends lost 4 bases and 7 bases respectively, with 6 bases between them. Looked up from germline, CDR1 is SEHNR and CDR2 is FQNEAQ (reference sequence). The CDR3 totals 11 residues. This clonotype was seen repeatedly, ten times or more. Time point denoted: newly diagnosed GD, antithyroid drugs for less than 3 months. PBMC RNA was the source of the TCR library. From an endocrinology department in Xi'an, China, came the patients. Tubes containing EDTA received roughly 8.8 milliliters of drawn peripheral blood.

The sample was also reused in another study, on T cells in Graves' hyperthyroidism and ophthalmopathy. That paper adds: The authors' 13 V-J model separated ophthalmopathy from stable hyperthyroidism.

This receptor was taken from a woman in her 40s with Graves disease. This sequence joins TRBV7-9 and TRBJ2-3, with D hard to call. Sample: peripheral blood mononuclear cells (PBMCs), taken at new diagnosis, from a patient treated with antithyroid drugs. The CDR3 DNA reads TGTGCCAGCAGCTGGGAACATACGCAGTATTTT. Amino acids: CASSWEHTQYF.